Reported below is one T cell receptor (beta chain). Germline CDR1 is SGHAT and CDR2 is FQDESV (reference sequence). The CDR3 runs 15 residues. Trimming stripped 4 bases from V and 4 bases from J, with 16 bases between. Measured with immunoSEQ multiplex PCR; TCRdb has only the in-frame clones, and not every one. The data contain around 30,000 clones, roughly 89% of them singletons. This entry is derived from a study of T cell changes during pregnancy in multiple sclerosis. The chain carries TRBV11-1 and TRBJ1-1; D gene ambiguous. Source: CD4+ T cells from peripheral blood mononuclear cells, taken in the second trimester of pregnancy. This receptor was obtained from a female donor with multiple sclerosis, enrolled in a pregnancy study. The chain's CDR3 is CASSSDGWGVTEAFF. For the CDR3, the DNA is TGTGCCAGCAGCTCCGACGGGTGGGGAGTCACTGAAGCTTTCTTT.